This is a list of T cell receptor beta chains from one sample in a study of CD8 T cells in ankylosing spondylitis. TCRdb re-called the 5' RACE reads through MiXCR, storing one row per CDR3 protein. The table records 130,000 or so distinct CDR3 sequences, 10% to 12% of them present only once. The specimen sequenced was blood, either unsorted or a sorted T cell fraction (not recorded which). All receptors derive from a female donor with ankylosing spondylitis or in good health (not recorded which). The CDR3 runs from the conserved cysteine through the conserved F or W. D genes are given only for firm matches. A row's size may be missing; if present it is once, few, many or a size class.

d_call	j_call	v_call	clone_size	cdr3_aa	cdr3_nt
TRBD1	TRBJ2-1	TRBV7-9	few	CASSAFTGGSGDEQFF	TGTGCCAGCAGCGCCTTTACAGGGGGCAGTGGGGATGAGCAGTTCTTC
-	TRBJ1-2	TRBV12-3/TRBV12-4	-	CASSFRDGYTF	TGTGCCAGCAGTTTTAGGGATGGCTACACCTTC
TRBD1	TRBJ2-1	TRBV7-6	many	CASSEGQYNEQFF	TGTGCCAGCAGCGAGGGACAGTACAATGAGCAGTTCTTC
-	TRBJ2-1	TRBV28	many	CASLSRDGVTINEQFF	TGTGCCAGCCTATCCCGGGACGGAGTCACCATCAATGAGCAGTTCTTC
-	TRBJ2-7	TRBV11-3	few	CASSSAPYQGSEQYF	TGTGCCAGCAGCTCAGCCCCCTATCAGGGCTCCGAGCAGTACTTC
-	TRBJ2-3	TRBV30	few	CAWGTTTDTQYF	TGTGCCTGGGGAACGACCACAGATACGCAGTATTTT
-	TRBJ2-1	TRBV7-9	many	CASSYPDGNEQFF	TGTGCCAGCAGCTATCCAGACGGGAATGAGCAGTTCTTC
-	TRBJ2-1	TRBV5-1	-	CASSLAGVPNEQFF	TGCGCCAGCAGCTTGGCCGGGGTGCCCAATGAGCAGTTCTTC
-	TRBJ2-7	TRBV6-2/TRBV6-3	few	CASSWGSYEQYF	TGTGCCAGCAGCTGGGGTTCCTACGAGCAGTACTTC
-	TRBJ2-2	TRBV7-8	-	CASDFGVTGELFF	TGTGCCAGTGACTTTGGGGTGACCGGGGAGCTGTTTTTT
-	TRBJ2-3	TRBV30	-	CAWSSGGGPTDTQYF	TGTGCCTGGAGTTCAGGAGGGGGGCCAACAGATACGCAGTATTTT
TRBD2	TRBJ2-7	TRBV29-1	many	CSVGTSSHEQYF	TGCAGCGTTGGGACTAGCTCCCACGAGCAGTACTTC
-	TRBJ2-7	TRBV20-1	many	CSARDQGFSYEQYF	TGCAGTGCTAGAGATCAGGGATTTTCCTACGAGCAGTACTTC
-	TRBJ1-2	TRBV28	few	CASSWGTNYGYTF	TGTGCCAGCAGTTGGGGGACTAACTATGGCTACACCTTC
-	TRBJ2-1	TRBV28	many	CASSFPPGQLGQFF	TGTGCCAGCAGTTTTCCCCCAGGACAGCTTGGGCAGTTCTTC
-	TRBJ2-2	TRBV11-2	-	CASSWPRGTQPTGELFF	TGTGCCAGCAGCTGGCCGAGGGGGACCCAACCCACCGGGGAGCTGTTTTTT
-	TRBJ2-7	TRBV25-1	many	CASSLSGATYEQYF	TGTGCCAGCAGTCTCTCAGGGGCGACCTACGAGCAGTACTTC
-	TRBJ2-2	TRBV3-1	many	CASSRRIAGGELFF	TGTGCCAGCAGTCGGAGAATAGCTGGCGGGGAGCTGTTTTTT
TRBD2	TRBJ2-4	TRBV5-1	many	CASSLPTSGLAKNIQYF	TGCGCCAGCAGCTTACCGACTAGCGGTCTAGCCAAAAACATTCAGTACTTC
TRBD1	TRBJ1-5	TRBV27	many	CASRRSGGGNSNQPQHF	TGTGCCAGCAGGAGATCGGGAGGGGGCAATAGCAATCAGCCCCAGCATTTT
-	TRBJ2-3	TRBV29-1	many	CSGDINTDTQYF	TGCAGCGGGGACATCAACACGGATACGCAGTATTTT
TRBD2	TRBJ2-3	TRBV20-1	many	CSARIPGGRADTQYF	TGCAGTGCTAGAATCCCGGGGGGGCGCGCAGATACGCAGTATTTT
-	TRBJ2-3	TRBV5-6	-	CASSLRGATDTQYF	TGTGCCAGCAGCTTACGAGGGGCGACAGATACGCAGTATTTT
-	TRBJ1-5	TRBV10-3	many	CATLGGGSQPQHF	TGTGCCACCCTGGGGGGAGGAAGTCAGCCCCAGCATTTT
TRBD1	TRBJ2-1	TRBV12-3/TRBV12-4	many	CASKHGTVGEQFF	TGTGCCAGCAAACACGGGACAGTCGGTGAGCAGTTCTTC
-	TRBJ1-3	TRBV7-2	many	CASSLGRGLSGNTIYF	TGTGCCAGCAGCTTAGGTCGGGGTCTCTCTGGAAACACCATATATTTT
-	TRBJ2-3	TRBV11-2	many	CARNGGTKEDTQYF	TGTGCCAGGAACGGGGGTACGAAAGAAGATACGCAGTATTTT
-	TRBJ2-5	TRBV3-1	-	CASSQDLGGGETQYF	TGTGCCAGCAGCCAAGATTTGGGGGGAGGAGAGACCCAGTACTTC
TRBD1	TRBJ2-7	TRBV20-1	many	CSARMGQGRVYEQYF	TGCAGTGCTAGAATGGGACAGGGGAGAGTTTACGAGCAGTACTTC
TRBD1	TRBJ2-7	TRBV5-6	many	CASSLVGQRSYEQYF	TGTGCCAGCAGCTTGGTGGGACAGCGTTCCTACGAGCAGTACTTC
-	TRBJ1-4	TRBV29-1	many	CSVERRLNEKLFF	TGCAGCGTCGAACGACGGCTTAATGAAAAACTGTTTTTT
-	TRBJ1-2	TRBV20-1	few	CSASAPGLYGYAF	TGCAGTGCTAGCGCGCCGGGCCTCTATGGCTACGCCTTC
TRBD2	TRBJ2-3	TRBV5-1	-	CASSLALLAAGSTDTQYF	TGCGCCAGCAGCTTGGCCCTACTAGCGGCCGGTAGCACAGATACGCAGTATTTT
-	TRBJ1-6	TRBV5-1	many	CASSLEQAGNSPLHF	TGCGCCAGCAGCTTGGAACAGGCAGGCAATTCACCCCTCCACTTT
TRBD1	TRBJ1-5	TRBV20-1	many	CSARADRGRNQPQHF	TGCAGTGCTAGAGCAGACAGGGGAAGGAATCAGCCCCAGCATTTT
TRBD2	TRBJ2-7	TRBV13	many	CASSSGTRGSYEQYF	TGTGCCAGCAGCTCCGGGACTAGGGGTTCCTACGAGCAGTACTTC
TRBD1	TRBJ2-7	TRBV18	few	CASSDRDGDEQYF	TGTGCCAGCTCGGACAGGGACGGGGACGAGCAGTACTTC
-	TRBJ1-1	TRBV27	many	CASTPRIIRGPGGTEAFF	TGTGCCAGCACTCCTAGAATAATCCGGGGACCGGGGGGGACTGAAGCTTTCTTT
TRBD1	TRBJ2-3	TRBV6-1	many	CASRKPGTGINTQYF	TGTGCCAGCAGGAAACCCGGGACAGGAATAAATACGCAGTATTTT
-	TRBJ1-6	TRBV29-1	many	CSAQIQNSYNSPLHF	TGCAGCGCTCAAATACAGAACTCCTATAATTCACCCCTCCACTTT
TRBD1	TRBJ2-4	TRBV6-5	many	CASSSWGQGLNIQYF	TGTGCCAGCAGTTCTTGGGGACAGGGCTTAAACATTCAGTACTTC
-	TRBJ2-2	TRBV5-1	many	CASSLRPDIGELFF	TGCGCCAGCAGCTTGAGGCCTGACATTGGGGAGCTGTTTTTT
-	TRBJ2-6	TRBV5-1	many	CATQDFRGGANVLTF	TGCGCCACCCAAGATTTCAGGGGAGGGGCCAACGTCCTGACTTTC
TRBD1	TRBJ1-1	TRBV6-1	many	CASSEAGQGLGAFF	TGTGCCAGCAGTGAAGCGGGACAGGGGTTGGGAGCTTTCTTT